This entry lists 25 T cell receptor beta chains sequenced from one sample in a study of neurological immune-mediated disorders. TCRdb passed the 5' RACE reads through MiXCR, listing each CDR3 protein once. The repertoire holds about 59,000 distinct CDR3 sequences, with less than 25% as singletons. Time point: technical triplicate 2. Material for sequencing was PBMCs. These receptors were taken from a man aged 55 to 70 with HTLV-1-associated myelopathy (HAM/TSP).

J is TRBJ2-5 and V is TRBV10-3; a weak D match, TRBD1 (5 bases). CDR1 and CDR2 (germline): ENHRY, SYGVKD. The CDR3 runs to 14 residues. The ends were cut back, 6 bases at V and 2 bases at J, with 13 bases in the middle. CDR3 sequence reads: CAISRQLRQETQYF. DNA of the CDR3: TGTGCCATCAGCAGACAGCTTCGGCAAGAGACCCAGTACTTC.

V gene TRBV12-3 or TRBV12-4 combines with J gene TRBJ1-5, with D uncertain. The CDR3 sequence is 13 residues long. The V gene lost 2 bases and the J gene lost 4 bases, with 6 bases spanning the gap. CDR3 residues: CASSLRSNQPQHF. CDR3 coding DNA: TGTGCCAGCAGTTTAAGGTCGAATCAGCCCCAGCATTTT.

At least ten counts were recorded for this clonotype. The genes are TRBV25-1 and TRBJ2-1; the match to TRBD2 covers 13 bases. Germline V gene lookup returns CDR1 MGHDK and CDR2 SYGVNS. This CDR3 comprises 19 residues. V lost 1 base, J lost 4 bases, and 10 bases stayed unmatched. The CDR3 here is CASSESTSGRGRPYNEQFF. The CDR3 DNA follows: TGTGCCAGCAGTGAATCTACTAGCGGGAGGGGGCGTCCGTACAATGAGCAGTTCTTC.

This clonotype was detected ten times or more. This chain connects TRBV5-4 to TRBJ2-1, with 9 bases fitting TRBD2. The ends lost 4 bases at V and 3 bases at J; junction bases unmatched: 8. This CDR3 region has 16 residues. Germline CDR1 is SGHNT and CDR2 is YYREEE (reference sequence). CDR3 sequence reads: CASSQGGTSRYNEQFF. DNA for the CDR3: TGTGCCAGCAGCCAAGGGGGGACTAGCCGCTACAATGAGCAGTTCTTC. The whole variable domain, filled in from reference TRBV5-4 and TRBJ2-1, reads ETGVTQSPTHLIKTRGQQVTLRCSSQSGHNTVSWYQQALGQGPQFIFQYYREEENGRGNFPPRFSGLQFPNYSSELNVNALELDDSALYLCASSQGGTSRYNEQFFGPGTRLTVL.

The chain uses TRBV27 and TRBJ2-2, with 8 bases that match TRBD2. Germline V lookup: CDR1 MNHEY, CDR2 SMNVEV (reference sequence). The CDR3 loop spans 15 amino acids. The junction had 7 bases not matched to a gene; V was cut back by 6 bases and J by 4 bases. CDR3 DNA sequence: TGTGCCAGCAGCCCGACTAGCGTAATCACCGGGGAGCTGTTTTTT. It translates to CASSPTSVITGELFF.

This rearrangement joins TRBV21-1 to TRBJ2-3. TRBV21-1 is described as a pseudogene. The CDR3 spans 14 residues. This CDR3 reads CASSKVLMADTQYF. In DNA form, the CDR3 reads TGTGCCAGCAGCAAAGTCCTCATGGCAGATACGCAGTATTTT.

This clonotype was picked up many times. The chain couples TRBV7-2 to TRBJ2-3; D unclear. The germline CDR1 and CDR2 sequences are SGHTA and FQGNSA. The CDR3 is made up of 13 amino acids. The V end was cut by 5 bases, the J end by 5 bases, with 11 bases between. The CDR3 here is CASSKGPRDTQYF. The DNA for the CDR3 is TGTGCCAGCAGCAAAGGGCCCAGAGATACGCAGTATTTT.

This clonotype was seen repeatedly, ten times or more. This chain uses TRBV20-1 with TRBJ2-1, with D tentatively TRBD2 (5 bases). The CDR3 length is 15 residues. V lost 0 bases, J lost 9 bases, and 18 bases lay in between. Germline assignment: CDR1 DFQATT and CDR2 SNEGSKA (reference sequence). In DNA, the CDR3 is TGCAGTGCTAGAGATCGGAAACTAGGTGGCGGTGAGCAGTTCTTC. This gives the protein CSARDRKLGGGEQFF.

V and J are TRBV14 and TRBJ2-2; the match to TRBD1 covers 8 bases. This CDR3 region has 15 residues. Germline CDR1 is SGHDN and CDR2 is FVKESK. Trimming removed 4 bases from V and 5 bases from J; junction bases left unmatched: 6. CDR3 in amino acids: CASSPIDRGTGELFF. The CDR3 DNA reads TGTGCCAGCAGCCCAATCGACAGGGGAACCGGGGAGCTGTTTTTT.

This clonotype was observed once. The CDR3 region has the DNA TGCGCCAGCAGCCCCCAGGACAGGGCTGAAGCTTTCTTT. Its translation is CASSPQDRAEAFF. V is TRBV5-1 and J is TRBJ1-1, with 8 bases lining up with TRBD1. Losses at the gene ends were 4 bases for V and 6 bases for J; bases not matched to a gene: 5. The germline CDR1 and CDR2 sequences are SGHRS and YFSETQ. This CDR3 has 13 residues.

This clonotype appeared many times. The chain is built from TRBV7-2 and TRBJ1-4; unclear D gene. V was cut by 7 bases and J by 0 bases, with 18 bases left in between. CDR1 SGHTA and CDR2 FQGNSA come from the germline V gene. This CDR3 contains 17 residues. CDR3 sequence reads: CASTSPARAATNEKLFF. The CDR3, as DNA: TGTGCCAGCACCTCGCCCGCGAGGGCAGCAACTAATGAAAAACTGTTTTTT.

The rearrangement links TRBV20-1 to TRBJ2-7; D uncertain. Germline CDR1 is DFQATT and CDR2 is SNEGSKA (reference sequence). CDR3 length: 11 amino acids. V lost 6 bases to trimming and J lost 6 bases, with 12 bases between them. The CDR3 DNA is TGCAGTGCCTACGCAGGCCCCGAGCAGTACTTC. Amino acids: CSAYAGPEQYF.

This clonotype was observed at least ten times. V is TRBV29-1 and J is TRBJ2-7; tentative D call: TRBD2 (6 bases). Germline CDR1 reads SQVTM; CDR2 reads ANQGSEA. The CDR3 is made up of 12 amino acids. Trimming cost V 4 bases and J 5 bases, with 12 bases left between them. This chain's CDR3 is CSVGVGGDEQYF. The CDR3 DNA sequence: TGCAGCGTTGGAGTCGGAGGGGACGAGCAGTACTTC.

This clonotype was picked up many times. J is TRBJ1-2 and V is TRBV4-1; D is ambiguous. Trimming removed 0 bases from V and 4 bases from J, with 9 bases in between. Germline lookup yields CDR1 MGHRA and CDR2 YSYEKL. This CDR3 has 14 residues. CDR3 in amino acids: CASSQDPDSYGYTF. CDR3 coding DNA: TGCGCCAGCAGCCAAGATCCCGATTCCTATGGCTACACCTTC.

CDR3 amino acids: CASSELRAEQFF. As DNA, the CDR3 is TGTGCCAGCAGTGAATTGAGGGCGGAGCAGTTCTTC. V usage is TRBV25-1 and J usage is TRBJ2-1; tentatively, D is TRBD2 (5 bases). Deletions cut 1 base from V and 10 bases from J, with 8 bases between. The CDR3 spans 12 residues. Germline CDR1 is MGHDK and CDR2 is SYGVNS.

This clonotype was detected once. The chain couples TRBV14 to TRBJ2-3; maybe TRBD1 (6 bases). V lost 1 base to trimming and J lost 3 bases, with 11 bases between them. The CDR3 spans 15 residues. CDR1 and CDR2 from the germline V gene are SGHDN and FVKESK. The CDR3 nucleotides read TGTGCCAGCAGCCAAGCCAGGGGTAATACAGATACGCAGTATTTT. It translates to CASSQARGNTDTQYF.

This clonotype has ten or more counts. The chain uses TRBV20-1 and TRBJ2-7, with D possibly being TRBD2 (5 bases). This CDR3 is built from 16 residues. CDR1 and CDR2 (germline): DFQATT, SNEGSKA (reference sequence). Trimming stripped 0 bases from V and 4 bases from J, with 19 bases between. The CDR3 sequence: CSARDPLGYRPYEQYF. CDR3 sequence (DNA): TGCAGTGCTAGAGACCCACTAGGCTACCGACCGTACGAGCAGTACTTC.

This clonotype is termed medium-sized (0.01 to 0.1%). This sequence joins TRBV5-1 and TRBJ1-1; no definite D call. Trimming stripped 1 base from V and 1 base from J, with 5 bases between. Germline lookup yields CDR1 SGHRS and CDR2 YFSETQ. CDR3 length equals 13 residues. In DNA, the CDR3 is TGCGCCAGCAGCTTGTGGGGGAACACTGAAGCTTTCTTT. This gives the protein CASSLWGNTEAFF.

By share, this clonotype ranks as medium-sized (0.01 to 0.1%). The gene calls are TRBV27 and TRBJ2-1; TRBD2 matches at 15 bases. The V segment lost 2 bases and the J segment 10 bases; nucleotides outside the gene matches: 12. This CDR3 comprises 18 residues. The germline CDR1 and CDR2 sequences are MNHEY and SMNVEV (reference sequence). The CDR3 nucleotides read TGTGCCAGCAGTTTAAAAGGGACTAGCGGGGGGTCCCTTAGAGAGCAGTTCTTC. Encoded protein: CASSLKGTSGGSLREQFF.

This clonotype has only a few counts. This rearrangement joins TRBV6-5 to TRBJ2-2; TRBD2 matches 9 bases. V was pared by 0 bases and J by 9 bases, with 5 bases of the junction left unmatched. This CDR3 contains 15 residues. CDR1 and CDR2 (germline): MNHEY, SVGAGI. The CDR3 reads CASSYSSSGSRELFF. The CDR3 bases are TGTGCCAGCAGTTACTCGAGTAGCGGGAGTAGGGAGCTGTTTTTT.

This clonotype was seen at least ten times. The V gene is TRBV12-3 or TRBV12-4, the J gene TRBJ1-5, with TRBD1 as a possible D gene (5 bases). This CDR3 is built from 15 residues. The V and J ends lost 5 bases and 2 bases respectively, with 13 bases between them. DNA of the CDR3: TGTGCCAGCAGTCCTGGGGGGTCCGGCAATCAGCCCCAGCATTTT. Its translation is CASSPGGSGNQPQHF.

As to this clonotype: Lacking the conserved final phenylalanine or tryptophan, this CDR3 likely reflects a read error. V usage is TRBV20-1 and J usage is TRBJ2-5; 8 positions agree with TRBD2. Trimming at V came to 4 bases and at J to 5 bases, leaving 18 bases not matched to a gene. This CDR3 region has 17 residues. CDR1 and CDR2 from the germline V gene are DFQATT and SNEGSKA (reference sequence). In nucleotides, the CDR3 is TGCAGTGCTACGGGGACTTGCGGGAGGTTCCAGCGGGAGACCCAGTACTAC. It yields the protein CSATGTCGRFQRETQYY.

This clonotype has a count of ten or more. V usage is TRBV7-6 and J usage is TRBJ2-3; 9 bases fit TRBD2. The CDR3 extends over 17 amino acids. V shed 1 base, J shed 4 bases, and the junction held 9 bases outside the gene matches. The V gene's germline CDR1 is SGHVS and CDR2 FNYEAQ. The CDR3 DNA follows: TGTGCCAGCAGCTTAGGATTGGCTAGCGGGATGCCAGATACGCAGTATTTT. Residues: CASSLGLASGMPDTQYF.

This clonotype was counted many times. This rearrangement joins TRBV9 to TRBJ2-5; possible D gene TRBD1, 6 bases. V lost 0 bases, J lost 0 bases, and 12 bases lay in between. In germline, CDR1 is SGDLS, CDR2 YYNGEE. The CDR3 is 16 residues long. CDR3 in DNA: TGTGCCAGCAGCGTAGGCTTCAGGGGCGACCAAGAGACCCAGTACTTC. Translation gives CASSVGFRGDQETQYF.

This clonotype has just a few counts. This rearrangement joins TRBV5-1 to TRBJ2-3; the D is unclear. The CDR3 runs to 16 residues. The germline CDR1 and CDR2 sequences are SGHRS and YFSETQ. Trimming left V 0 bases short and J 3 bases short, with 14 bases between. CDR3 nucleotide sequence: TGCGCCAGCAGCTTGGATGGCAGCCCTATAACAGATACGCAGTATTTT. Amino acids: CASSLDGSPITDTQYF.